This paragraph reports one T cell receptor beta chain. This specimen belongs to a study of OX40 agonist ivuxolimab in advanced cancers. Study in general: Having had anti-PD-1, anti-PD-L1 or anti-CTLA-4 therapy before was allowed, and around 44% had some.

Trimming shortened V by 4 bases and J by 4 bases, and 21 bases separated the two germline ends. CDR3 size: 17 residues. Germline CDR1 is SGHDT and CDR2 is YYEEEE. The protocol was immunoSEQ multiplex PCR, while the TCRdb copy is restricted to in-frame clones and leaves out a portion. Among 95,000 to 100,000 clones listed, just under 85% were seen once. The genes are TRBV5-6 and TRBJ2-1; no definite D call. This sequence was found in an adult with an advanced solid tumor such as melanoma, head and neck, liver or kidney cancer. The sample here was CD4+ or CD8+ T cells sorted from blood, taken in a trial of the OX40 agonist ivuxolimab. CDR3 in amino acids: CASSRFGGKGSYNEQFF. The CDR3 DNA is TGTGCCAGCAGCCGGTTTGGTGGGAAGGGTTCATACAATGAGCAGTTCTTC.